These 9 T cell receptor beta chains were sequenced from one sample in a study of OX40 agonist ivuxolimab in advanced cancers. Repertoires were generated with immunoSEQ multiplex PCR, while TCRdb's copy carries only in-frame clones and drops some. The sample shows around 62,000 clones, roughly 88% of them seen only once. Sequenced here: CD4+ or CD8+ T cells sorted from blood, sampled in a trial of the OX40 agonist ivuxolimab. The receptors derive from an adult with an advanced solid tumor such as melanoma, head and neck, liver or kidney cancer.

This clone is a singleton in its sample. V usage is TRBV6-5 and J usage is TRBJ1-1; no clear D. V shed 8 bases and J shed 2 bases, with 9 bases lying between them. CDR3 length equals 12 residues. Germline CDR1 MNHEY, CDR2 SVGAGI. DNA of the CDR3: TGTGCCAGCGGTAGGGCAAACACTGAAGCTTTCTTT. This codes for CASGRANTEAFF.

V gene TRBV7-2 combines with J gene TRBJ2-2; 10 positions match TRBD1. The CDR3 length is 16 residues. Germline CDR1 and CDR2: SGHTA and FQGNSA. V lost 5 bases, J lost 5 bases, and 8 bases stayed unmatched. The DNA of the CDR3 is TGTGCCAGCAGCCCCGCCGGACAGGGGGTAACCGGGGAGCTGTTTTTT. Translation: CASSPAGQGVTGELFF.

This chain links TRBV11-2 with TRBJ2-1, with 8 bases aligning to TRBD2. Germline V gives CDR1 SGHAT, CDR2 FQNNGV. V shed 6 bases and J 2 bases; nucleotides not matched to a gene: 9. CDR3 length: 16 amino acids. CDR3 region: CASRHLAGSTYNEQFF. In nucleotides, the CDR3 is TGTGCCAGCAGACACTTAGCGGGGTCCACCTACAATGAGCAGTTCTTC.

This CDR3 reads CASLMDRGGPPTNEKLFF. CDR3 sequence (DNA): TGTGCCAGCTTGATGGACAGGGGAGGGCCCCCAACTAATGAAAAACTGTTTTTT. The chain links TRBV5-8 to TRBJ1-4; 9 bases agree with TRBD1. The V gene end was trimmed by 7 bases and the J gene end by 0 bases; junction bases not matched to a gene: 13. This CDR3 has 18 residues. The germline gives CDR1 SGHTS, CDR2 YDEGEE.

The sample holds a few counts of this clone. J is TRBJ2-1 and V is TRBV5-8; D remains ambiguous. Looked up from germline, CDR1 is SGHTS and CDR2 is YDEGEE. V was clipped by 0 bases and J by 6 bases, with 10 bases between them. The CDR3 consists of 14 residues. The CDR3 sequence is CASSLGLLSNEQFF. DNA of the CDR3: TGTGCCAGCAGCTTGGGTCTACTAAGCAATGAGCAGTTCTTC.

V is TRBV29-1 and J is TRBJ2-3; D call uncertain. V was cut by 8 bases and J by 0 bases, with 9 bases left in between. Looked up from germline, CDR1 is SQVTM and CDR2 is ANQGSEA. This CDR3 is built from 12 residues. The DNA of the CDR3 is TGCAGCTTTGGACCGAGCACAGATACGCAGTATTTT. Translation gives CSFGPSTDTQYF.

The rearrangement links TRBV5-1 to TRBJ1-1, with 10 nucleotides matching TRBD1. The trim removed 5 bases at V and 4 bases at J, leaving 5 bases unmatched. In germline, CDR1 is SGHRS, CDR2 YFSETQ. This CDR3 is built from 14 residues. The CDR3 here is CASRMGQGTTEAFF. For the CDR3, the DNA is TGCGCCAGCAGGATGGGACAGGGGACCACTGAAGCTTTCTTT.

The rearrangement joins TRBV19 to TRBJ2-3; 7 bases match TRBD1. The CDR3 length is 16 residues. Germline V gene data show CDR1 as LNHDA and CDR2 as SQIVND (reference sequence). With 4 bases clipped from V and 1 base from J, the junction kept 8 bases outside the gene matches. This CDR3 reads CASSTRRGGGTDTQYF. CDR3 sequence (DNA): TGTGCCAGTAGTACTCGGAGAGGGGGCGGCACAGATACGCAGTATTTT.

V and J are TRBV5-1 and TRBJ2-7; a weak D match, TRBD1 (5 bases). This CDR3 comprises 15 residues. The V end lost 0 bases, the J end lost 3 bases, and 13 bases lay between the germline ends. Germline CDR1 is SGHRS and CDR2 is YFSETQ. The CDR3 sequence is CASSLGYPRGYEQYF. CDR3 coding DNA: TGCGCCAGCAGCTTGGGGTACCCTAGGGGCTACGAGCAGTACTTC.